This entry describes one T cell receptor beta chain. The CDR3 has 15 residues. Germline trimming cut 5 bases from V and 6 bases from J; bases unmatched to any gene: 10. Germline lookup yields CDR1 MNHEY and CDR2 SVGEGT. Template switching by 5'RACE produced TCR cDNA, adding a universal primer site and UMIs. TCRdb itself ran the 5' RACE reads through MiXCR, one entry per CDR3 protein. The sample gives 340,000 or so distinct CDR3 sequences, around 13% of which show up once; 3.2% is in the top ten. The sample belongs to a study of T cells after yellow fever vaccination. The sequences come from CD4+ T cells sorted from PBMCs, collected 15 days after the yellow fever booster vaccination. The receptor's source is a man younger than 35 who received the YFV17D yellow fever vaccine. The J gene is TRBJ2-3, the V gene TRBV6-2 or TRBV6-3, with 8 bases identical to TRBD1. The CDR3 DNA follows: TGTGCCAGCAGTCCCACAAGCAGGGGGCTCGATACGCAGTATTTT. Residues: CASSPTSRGLDTQYF.